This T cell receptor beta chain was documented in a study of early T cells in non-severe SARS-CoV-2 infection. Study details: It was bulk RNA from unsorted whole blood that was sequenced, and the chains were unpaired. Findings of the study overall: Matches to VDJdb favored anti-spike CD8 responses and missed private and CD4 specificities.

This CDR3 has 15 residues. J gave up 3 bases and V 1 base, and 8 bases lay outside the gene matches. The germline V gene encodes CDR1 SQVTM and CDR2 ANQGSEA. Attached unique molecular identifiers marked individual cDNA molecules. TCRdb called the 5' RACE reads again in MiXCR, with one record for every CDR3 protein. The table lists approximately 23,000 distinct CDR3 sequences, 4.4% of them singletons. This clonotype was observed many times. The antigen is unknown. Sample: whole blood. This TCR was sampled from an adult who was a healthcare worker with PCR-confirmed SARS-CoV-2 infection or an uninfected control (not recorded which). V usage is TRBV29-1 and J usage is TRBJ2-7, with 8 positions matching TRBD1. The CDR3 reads CSVEGGVGQDYEQYF. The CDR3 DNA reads TGCAGCGTTGAAGGGGGCGTGGGACAGGACTACGAGCAGTACTTC.